The clone carrying this TCR beta chain was observed once. Its target is unknown. These data are taken from a study of shared clonotypes between healthy human individuals. As for the study in general: For every donor, three CD4 naive, three CD4 memory, two CD8 naive and one CD8 memory plates were used.

There are 13 residues in the CDR3. With 2 bases removed from V and 5 bases from J, the gap between germline ends came to 10 bases. Germline assignment: CDR1 SQVTM and CDR2 ANQGSEA. Study outcomes and limitations: Around 5.3% of naive CD4 clonotypes were shared across a few donors. With few donors, the genetic and exposure-history diversity represented was limited.

This table comes from immunoSEQ multiplex PCR, and its TCRdb copy is limited to in-frame clones, with some not included. The sample contains 300,000 to 400,000 clones, around 67% of which appear only once. V usage is TRBV29-1 and J usage is TRBJ2-1, with D perhaps matching TRBD1 (5 bases). The sample taken for sequencing was memory CD4+ T cells sorted from blood. Subset specified: CD45RA-negative fraction. The source of this sequence is a man between 25 and 39 years old in good health. The CDR3 sequence: CSVEPLRDNEQFF. As DNA, the CDR3 is TGCAGCGTTGAACCCCTCAGGGACAATGAGCAGTTCTTC.